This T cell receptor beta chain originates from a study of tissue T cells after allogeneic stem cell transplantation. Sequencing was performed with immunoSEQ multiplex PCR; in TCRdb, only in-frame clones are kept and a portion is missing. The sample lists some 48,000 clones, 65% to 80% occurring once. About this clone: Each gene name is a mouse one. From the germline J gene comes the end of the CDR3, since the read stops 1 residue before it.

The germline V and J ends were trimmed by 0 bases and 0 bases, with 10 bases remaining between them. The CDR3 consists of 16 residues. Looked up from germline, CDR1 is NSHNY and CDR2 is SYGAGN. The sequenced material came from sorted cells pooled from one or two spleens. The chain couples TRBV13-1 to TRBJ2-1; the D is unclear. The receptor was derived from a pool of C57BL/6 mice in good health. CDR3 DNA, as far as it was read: TGTGCCAGCAGTGATGCACCTGGCAATAACTATGCTGAGCAGTTC. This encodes CASSDAPGNNYAEQF. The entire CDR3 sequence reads CASSDAPGNNYAEQFF.